The T cell receptor beta chain under discussion was sequenced for a study of T cell responses to AZD1222 COVID-19 vaccine (dated by TCRdb to the early 2020s). Notes on the research overall: AZD1222 recipients with second doses at about 4 weeks or about 12 weeks were pooled, because spike-specific TCR depth and breadth did not differ between schedules. Trial participants were enrolled by age into subgroups of 18-55, 56-69 and 70-plus years, and around 140, 26 and 57 TCR-sequenced participants, respectively, were included in these subgroups. A total of about 250 trial participants underwent TCR sequencing, of whom approximately 200 had received two doses of AZD1222 and about 25 had received two doses of the MenACWY control vaccine.

What the research found in general, with its limitations: After two AZD1222 doses, both the breadth and the depth of spike-specific TCRs were significantly higher than at day 0 and than in MenACWY recipients. Reportedly, close to half of the unique spike-specific TCRs recognized epitopes lying outside the regions that are mutated in the B.1.351 and B.1.1.7 variants. In the small 56-69-year group, the increase in depth fell short of significance, most likely because of low power. Participants were mostly white British and included more females than males, and it was suggested by the authors that clonal diversity may have been underestimated. Only six AZD1222 recipients were SARS-CoV-2 seropositive at baseline, limiting conclusions about previously exposed vaccinees. No day 14 peak-response samples were available, so repertoires were characterized only after the peak T cell response. The vaccine-associated CD4 TCRs covered the entire spike protein, and the dominant responses fell in regions 160-218 and 743-854.

The CDR3 regions of human TCRbeta chains were analyzed by immunosequencing. Processing in the source paper ran as follows. TCRs in the repertoires were compared against a reference library of SARS-CoV-2-specific TCRs that had been generated with the MIRA antigen-specificity platform. Breadth meant the fraction of unique TCRs that were SARS-CoV-2-associated, whereas depth meant the fraction of total T cells that were SARS-CoV-2-associated. Each spike-specific TCR was assigned to its reactive spike region and to a CD4 or CD8 class using the MIRA data. Log10-transformed breadth and depth values were compared by one-way ANOVA with Sidak's multiple comparisons tests. The source is immuneACCESS, and TCRdb retained only in-frame sequences with V and J called. Part of the clones is not carried over; for the studies checked, unresolved V genes explain less than half of this, and the remainder is unexplained. That table supplies the V and J calls and clone size; D and trimming were determined from the DNA. The sample data list about 120,000 clones, and 90% to 95% of these were observed just once. The ten largest make up under 3.5% of the sample.

This sample's time point label indicates: baseline before first vaccination. The vaccinee samples were drawn from two UK trials, COV001 and COV002, one of which was a single-blind randomized controlled phase 2/3 trial testing AZD1222 (ChAdOx1 nCoV-19) in healthy adults. For TCRbeta chain sequencing, PBMC samples were collected from trial participants at day 0 and at day 28 after the second dose. Comments on this clone: What this receptor recognizes is not known. No much larger clone is present one base from it, and per-base qualities are unavailable.

The receptor's source is an adult in good health. Sequenced here: peripheral blood, sampled on day 0 of AZD1222 vaccination.

The bases read TGTGCCATCAGTACTAGGGTGGGGCAGCCCCAGCATTTT. This codes for CAISTRVGQPQHF. The chain is encoded by TRBV10-3 joined to TRBJ1-5; no D segment can be confidently identified. V loses 5 bases, J loses 7 bases, and the germline ends lie 12 bases apart. Taken from the germline V gene, the CDR1 and CDR2 loops are ENHRY and SYGVKD. CDR3 length: 13 amino acids, cysteine to phenylalanine. The sequence is cut down to CDR3 DNA, 39 bases in frame from base 1.